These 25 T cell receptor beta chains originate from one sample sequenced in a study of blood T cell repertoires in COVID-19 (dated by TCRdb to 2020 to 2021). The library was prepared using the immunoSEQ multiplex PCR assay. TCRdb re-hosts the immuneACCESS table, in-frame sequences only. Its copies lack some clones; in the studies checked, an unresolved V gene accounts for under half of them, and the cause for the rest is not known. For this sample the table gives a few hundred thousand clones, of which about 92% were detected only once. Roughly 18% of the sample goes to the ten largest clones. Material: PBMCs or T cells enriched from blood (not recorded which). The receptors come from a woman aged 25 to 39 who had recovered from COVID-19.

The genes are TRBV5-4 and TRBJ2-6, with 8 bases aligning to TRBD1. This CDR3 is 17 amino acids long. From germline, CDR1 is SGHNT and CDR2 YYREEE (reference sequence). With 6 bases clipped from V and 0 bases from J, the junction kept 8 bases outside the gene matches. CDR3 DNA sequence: TGTGCCAGCACCACCGGGACAGGACACTCTGGGGCCAACGTCCTGACTTTC. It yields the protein CASTTGTGHSGANVLTF.

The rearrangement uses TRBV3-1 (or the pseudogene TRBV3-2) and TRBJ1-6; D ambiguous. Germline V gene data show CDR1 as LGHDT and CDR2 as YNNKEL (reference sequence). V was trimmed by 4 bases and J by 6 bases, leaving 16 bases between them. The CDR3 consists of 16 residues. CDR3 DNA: TGTGCCAGCAGCCCCACGTGGAGGCTCTCTAATTCACCCCTCCACTTT. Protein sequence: CASSPTWRLSNSPLHF.

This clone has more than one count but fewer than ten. The CDR3 loop is CASSLGSSGNTIYF. The CDR3 DNA sequence: TGTGCCAGCAGCTTAGGCAGCTCTGGAAACACCATATATTTT. The chain recombines TRBV7-3 with TRBJ1-3, with D unresolved. The CDR3 loop spans 14 amino acids. The germline gives CDR1 SGHTA, CDR2 FQGTGA. The V and J ends lost 2 bases and 0 bases respectively, with 5 bases between them.

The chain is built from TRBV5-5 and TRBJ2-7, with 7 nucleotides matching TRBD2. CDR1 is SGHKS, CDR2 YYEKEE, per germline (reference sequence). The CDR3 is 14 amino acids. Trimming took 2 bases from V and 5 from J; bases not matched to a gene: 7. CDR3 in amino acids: CASSFGLVLNEQYF. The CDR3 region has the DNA TGTGCCAGCAGCTTCGGACTAGTTTTGAACGAGCAGTACTTC.

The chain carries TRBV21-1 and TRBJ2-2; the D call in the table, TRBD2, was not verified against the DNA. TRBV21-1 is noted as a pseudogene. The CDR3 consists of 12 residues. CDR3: CASTPNTGELFF. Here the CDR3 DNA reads TGTGCCAGCACTCCCAACACCGGGGAGCTGTTTTTT.

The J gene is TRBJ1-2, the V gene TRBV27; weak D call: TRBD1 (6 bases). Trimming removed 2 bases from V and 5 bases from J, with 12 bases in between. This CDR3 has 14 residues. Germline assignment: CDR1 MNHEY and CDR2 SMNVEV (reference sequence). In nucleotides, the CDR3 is TGTGCCAGCAGTTTAACAGGGAGCGTGTATGGCTACACCTTC. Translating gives CASSLTGSVYGYTF.

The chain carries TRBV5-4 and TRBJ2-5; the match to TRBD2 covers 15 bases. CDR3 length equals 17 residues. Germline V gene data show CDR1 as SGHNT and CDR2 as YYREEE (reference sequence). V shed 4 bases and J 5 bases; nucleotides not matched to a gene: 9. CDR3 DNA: TGTGCCAGCAGCGCACCGGGACTAGCGGGAGGAAGGGAGACCCAGTACTTC. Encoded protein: CASSAPGLAGGRETQYF.

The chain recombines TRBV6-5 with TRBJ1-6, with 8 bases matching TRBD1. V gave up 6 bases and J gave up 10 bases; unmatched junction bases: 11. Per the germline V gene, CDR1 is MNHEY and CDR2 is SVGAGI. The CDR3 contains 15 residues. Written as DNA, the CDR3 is TGTGCCAGCAGACCCTCCCGGACAGGGTCCTCACCCCTCCACTTT. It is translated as CASRPSRTGSSPLHF.

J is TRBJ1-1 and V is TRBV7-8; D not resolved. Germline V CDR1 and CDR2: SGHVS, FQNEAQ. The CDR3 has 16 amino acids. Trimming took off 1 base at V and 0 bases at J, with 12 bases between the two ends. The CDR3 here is CASSLDRRALNTEAFF. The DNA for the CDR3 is TGTGCCAGCAGCTTAGATCGGAGGGCTCTGAACACTGAAGCTTTCTTT.

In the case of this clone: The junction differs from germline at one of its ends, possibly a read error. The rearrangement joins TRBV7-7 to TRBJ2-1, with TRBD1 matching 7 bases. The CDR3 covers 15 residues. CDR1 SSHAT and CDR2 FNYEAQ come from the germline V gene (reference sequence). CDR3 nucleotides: TGTGCTAGCAGCTTAGGTTGGGGGACAGTCAATGAGCAGTTCTTC. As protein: CASSLGWGTVNEQFF.

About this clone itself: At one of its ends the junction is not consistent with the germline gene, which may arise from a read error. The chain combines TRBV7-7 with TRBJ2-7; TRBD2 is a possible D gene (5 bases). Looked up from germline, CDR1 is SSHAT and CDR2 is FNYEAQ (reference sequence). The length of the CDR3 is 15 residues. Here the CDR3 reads CASSLGLEGRDEQYF. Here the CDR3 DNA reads TGTGCTAGCAGCTTAGGACTTGAGGGTCGGGACGAGCAGTACTTC.

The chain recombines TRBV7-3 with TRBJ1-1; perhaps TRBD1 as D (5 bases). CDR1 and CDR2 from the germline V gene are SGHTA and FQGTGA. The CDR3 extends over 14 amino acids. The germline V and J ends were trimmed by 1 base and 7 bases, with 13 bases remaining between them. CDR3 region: CASSLNRGAGEAFF. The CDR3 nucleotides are TGTGCCAGCAGCTTAAATAGGGGCGCCGGTGAAGCTTTCTTT.

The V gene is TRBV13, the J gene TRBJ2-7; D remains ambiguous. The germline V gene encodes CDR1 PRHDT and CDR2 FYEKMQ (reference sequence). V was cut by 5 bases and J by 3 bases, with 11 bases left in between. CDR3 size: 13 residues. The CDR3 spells CASSRYSGYEQYF. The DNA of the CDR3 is TGTGCCAGCAGCCGCTATAGTGGCTACGAGCAGTACTTC.

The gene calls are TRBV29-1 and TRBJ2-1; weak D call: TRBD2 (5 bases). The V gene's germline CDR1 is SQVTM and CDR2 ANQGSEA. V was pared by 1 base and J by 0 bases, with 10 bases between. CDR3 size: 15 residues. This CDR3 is CSVEGRGSSYNEQFF. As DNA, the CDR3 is TGCAGCGTTGAAGGTAGAGGGAGCTCCTACAATGAGCAGTTCTTC.

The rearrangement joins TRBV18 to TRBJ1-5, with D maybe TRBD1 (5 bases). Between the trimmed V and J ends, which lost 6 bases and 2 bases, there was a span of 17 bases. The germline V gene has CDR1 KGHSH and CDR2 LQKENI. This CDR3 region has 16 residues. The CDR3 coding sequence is TGTGCCAGCTCCCCGGGTGTGGGGGAGGGCAATCAGCCCCAGCATTTT. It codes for CASSPGVGEGNQPQHF. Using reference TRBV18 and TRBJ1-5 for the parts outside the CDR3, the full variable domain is NAGVMQNPRHLVRRRGQEARLRCSPMKGHSHVYWYRQLPEEGLKFMVYLQKENIIDESGMPKERFSAEFPKEGPSILRIQQVVRGDSAAYFCASSPGVGEGNQPQHFGDGTRLSIL.

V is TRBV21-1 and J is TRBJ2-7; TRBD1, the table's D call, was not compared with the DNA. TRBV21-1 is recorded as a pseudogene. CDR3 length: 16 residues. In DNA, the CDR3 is TGTGCCAGCAGCAACTGGGACAGGGGGAACTCCTACGAGCAGTACTTC. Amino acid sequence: CASSNWDRGNSYEQYF.

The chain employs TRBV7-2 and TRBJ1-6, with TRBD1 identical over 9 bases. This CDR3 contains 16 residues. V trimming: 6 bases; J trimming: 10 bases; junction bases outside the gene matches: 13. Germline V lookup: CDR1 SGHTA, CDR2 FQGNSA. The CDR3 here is CASRSPGQGGLSPLHF. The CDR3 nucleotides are TGTGCCAGCAGGTCTCCGGGACAGGGAGGGTTGTCACCCCTCCACTTT.

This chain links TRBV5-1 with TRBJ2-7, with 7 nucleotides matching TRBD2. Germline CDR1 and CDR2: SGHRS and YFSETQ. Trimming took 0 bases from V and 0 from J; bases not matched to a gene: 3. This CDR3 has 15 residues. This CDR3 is CASSLAGGSSYEQYF. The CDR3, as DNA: TGCGCCAGCAGCTTGGCCGGGGGGAGCTCCTACGAGCAGTACTTC.

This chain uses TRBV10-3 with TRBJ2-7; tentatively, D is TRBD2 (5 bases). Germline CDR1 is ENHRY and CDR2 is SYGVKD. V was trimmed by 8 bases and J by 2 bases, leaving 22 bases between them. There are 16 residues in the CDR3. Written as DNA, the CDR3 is TGTGCCATCGGGAGCGACCCGGGGAAAACGACCTACGAGCAGTACTTC. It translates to CAIGSDPGKTTYEQYF.

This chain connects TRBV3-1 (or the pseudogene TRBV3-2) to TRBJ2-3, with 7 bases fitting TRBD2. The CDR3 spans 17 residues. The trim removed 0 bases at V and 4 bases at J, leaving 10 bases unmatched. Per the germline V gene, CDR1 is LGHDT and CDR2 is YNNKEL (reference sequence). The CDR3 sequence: CASSQDRGEDYADTQYF. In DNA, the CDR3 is TGTGCCAGCAGCCAAGATCGGGGGGAAGACTACGCAGATACGCAGTATTTT.

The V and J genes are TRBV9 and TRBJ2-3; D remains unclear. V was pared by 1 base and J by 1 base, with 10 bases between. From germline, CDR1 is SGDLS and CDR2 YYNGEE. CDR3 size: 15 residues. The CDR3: CASSVFYLGTDTQYF. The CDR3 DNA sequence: TGTGCCAGCAGCGTATTTTATCTAGGCACAGATACGCAGTATTTT.

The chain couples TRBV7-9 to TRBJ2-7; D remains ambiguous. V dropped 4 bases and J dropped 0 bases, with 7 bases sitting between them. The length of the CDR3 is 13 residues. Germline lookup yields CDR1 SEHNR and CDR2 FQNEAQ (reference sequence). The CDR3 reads CASSSTVSYEQYF. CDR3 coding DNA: TGTGCCAGCAGCTCCACAGTCTCCTACGAGCAGTACTTC.

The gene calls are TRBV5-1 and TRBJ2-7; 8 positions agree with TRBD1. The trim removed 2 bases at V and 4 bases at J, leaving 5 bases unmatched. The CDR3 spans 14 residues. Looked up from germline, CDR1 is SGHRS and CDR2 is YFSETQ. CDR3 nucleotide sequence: TGCGCCAGCAGCTTCTGGACAGGGACATACGAGCAGTACTTC. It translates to CASSFWTGTYEQYF.

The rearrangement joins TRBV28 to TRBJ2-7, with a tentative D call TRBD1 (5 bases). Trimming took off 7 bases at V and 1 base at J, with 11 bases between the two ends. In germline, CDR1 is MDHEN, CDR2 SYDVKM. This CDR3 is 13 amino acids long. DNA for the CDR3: TGTGCCAGCAAGATAGGGGCTTCCTACGAGCAGTACTTC. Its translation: CASKIGASYEQYF. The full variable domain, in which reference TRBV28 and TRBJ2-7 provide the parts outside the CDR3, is DVKVTQSSRYLVKRTGEKVFLECVQDMDHENMFWYRQDPGLGLRLIYFSYDVKMKEKGDIPEGYSVSREKKERFSLILESASTNQTSMYLCASKIGASYEQYFGPGTRLTVT.

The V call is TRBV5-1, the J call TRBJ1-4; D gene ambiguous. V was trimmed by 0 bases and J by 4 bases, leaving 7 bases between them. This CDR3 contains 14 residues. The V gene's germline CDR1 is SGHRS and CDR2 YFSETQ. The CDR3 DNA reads TGCGCCAGCAGCTTGGGGGAGCTTAATGAAAAACTGTTTTTT. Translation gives CASSLGELNEKLFF. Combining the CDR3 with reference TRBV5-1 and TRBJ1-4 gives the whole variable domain KAGVTQTPRYLIKTRGQQVTLSCSPISGHRSVSWYQQTPGQGLQFLFEYFSETQRNKGNFPGRFSGRQFSNSRSEMNVSTLELGDSALYLCASSLGELNEKLFFGSGTQLSVL.